Following are 12 T cell receptor beta chains from one sample sequenced in a study of CD4 T cells in relation to SARS-CoV-2 and coronaviruses. The assay was immunoSEQ multiplex PCR, and TCRdb's table has in-frame clones only and misses some. The sample yields tens of thousands of clones, about 90% seen once. The sample comprised naive CD4+ T cells from PBMCs. Subset described: naive CD4+ T cells isolated by negative enrichment. Receptor source: an adult with COVID-19.

Remarks on this clone: The same CDR3 can be traced to other DNA sequences in this sample. The V gene is TRBV19, the J gene TRBJ2-5; 7 nucleotides line up with TRBD1. Trimming cost V 5 bases and J 5 bases; bases outside gene matches: 5. This CDR3 is built from 13 residues. Germline V gene sequence: CDR1 LNHDA, CDR2 SQIVND (reference sequence). DNA of the CDR3: TGTGCCAGTAGTCGGGACAGAGAGGAGACCCAGTACTTC. This gives the protein CASSRDREETQYF. Using reference TRBV19 and TRBJ2-5 for the parts outside the CDR3, the full variable domain is DGGITQSPKYLFRKEGQNVTLSCEQNLNHDAMYWYRQDPGQGLRLIYYSQIVNDFQKGDIAEGYSVSREKKESFPLTVTSAQKNPTAFYLCASSRDREETQYFGPGTRLLVL.

The gene calls are TRBV29-1 and TRBJ1-2; D is undetermined. Trimming stripped 6 bases from V and 0 bases from J, with 11 bases between. The CDR3 totals 13 residues. Germline V gene data show CDR1 as SQVTM and CDR2 as ANQGSEA. CDR3 bases: TGCAGCGTCAGCGGCGGGACTAACTATGGCTACACCTTC. Its translation is CSVSGGTNYGYTF.

This clone appeared a single time. This chain joins TRBV6-5 and TRBJ2-3, with D tentatively TRBD1 (6 bases). Germline V gene data show CDR1 as MNHEY and CDR2 as SVGAGI. CDR3 length: 14 amino acids. Trimming removed 6 bases from V and 2 bases from J, with 12 bases in between. The CDR3 nucleotides read TGTGCCAGCAGACGACAGGATTACACAGATACGCAGTATTTT. It translates to CASRRQDYTDTQYF.

The rearrangement uses TRBV19 and TRBJ2-7; TRBD1 might be the D (5 bases). Germline lookup yields CDR1 LNHDA and CDR2 SQIVND (reference sequence). CDR3 size: 15 residues. The V end was cut by 3 bases, the J end by 2 bases, with 14 bases between. The CDR3 sequence is CASSISGQGAYEQYF. In DNA form, the CDR3 reads TGTGCCAGTAGTATTTCAGGACAAGGGGCCTACGAGCAGTACTTC.

The V call is TRBV11-2, the J call TRBJ1-4; D unresolved. The V gene's germline CDR1 is SGHAT and CDR2 FQNNGV. This CDR3 spans 14 amino acids. Trimming removed 5 bases at V and 6 bases at J, with 13 bases between. The CDR3 loop reads CASSPRPGDEKLFF. In DNA form, the CDR3 reads TGTGCCAGCAGCCCTCGGCCTGGGGATGAAAAACTGTTTTTT.

The chain employs TRBV7-6 and TRBJ2-2, with 11 bases matching TRBD2. Germline V gene sequence: CDR1 SGHVS, CDR2 FNYEAQ. V shed 4 bases and J 0 bases; nucleotides not matched to a gene: 16. The CDR3 is made up of 21 amino acids. The CDR3: CASSYVQGRASGRPNTGELFF. Written as DNA, the CDR3 is TGTGCCAGCAGCTACGTACAGGGTCGGGCTAGCGGGAGGCCGAACACCGGGGAGCTGTTTTTT.

The chain links TRBV10-1 to TRBJ2-7; 7 nucleotides match TRBD1. The CDR3 runs to 11 residues. CDR1 is WNHNN, CDR2 SYGVQD, per germline (reference sequence). V dropped 8 bases and J dropped 6; count of bases not matched to a gene: 4. The CDR3 region has the DNA TGCGCCAGCGAAGACAGGGCCGAGCAGTACTTC. This translates into CASEDRAEQYF.

J is TRBJ2-3 and V is TRBV5-6, with TRBD2 matching over 10 bases. V lost 3 bases, J lost 2 bases, and 9 bases stayed unmatched. The CDR3 consists of 17 residues. From germline, CDR1 is SGHDT and CDR2 YYEEEE. The DNA for the CDR3 is TGTGCCAGCAGCTCGGCACTAACTAGCGGGGTCACAGATACGCAGTATTTT. Encoded protein: CASSSALTSGVTDTQYF.

The chain is built from TRBV5-8 and TRBJ1-4; 9 positions agree with TRBD1. J gave up 7 bases and V 4 bases, and 11 bases lay outside the gene matches. The CDR3 has 16 amino acids. Germline lookup yields CDR1 SGHTS and CDR2 YDEGEE. The DNA of the CDR3 is TGTGCCAGCAGCACCAACCGGGACAGGGTAGCTGAAAAACTGTTTTTT. Its translation is CASSTNRDRVAEKLFF.

The genes are TRBV11-2 and TRBJ2-7; TRBD1 or TRBD2 may be the D gene (5 bases each). The CDR3 has 14 amino acids. Germline assignment: CDR1 SGHAT and CDR2 FQNNGV. The V gene lost 5 bases and the J gene lost 9 bases, with 20 bases spanning the gap. DNA for the CDR3: TGTGCCAGCAGCCCCAGGGATCAGGGACCTGGGCAGTACTTC. Translating it yields CASSPRDQGPGQYF.

The J gene is TRBJ1-2, the V gene TRBV2, with unresolved D. Germline values: CDR1 SNHLY, CDR2 FYNNEI. This CDR3 region has 15 residues. Trimming shortened V by 6 bases and J by 0 bases, and 14 bases separated the two germline ends. CDR3 nucleotide sequence: TGTGCCAGCAGGGGAGACAACGAAGCTAACTATGGCTACACCTTC. Its protein is CASRGDNEANYGYTF.

This sequence joins TRBV7-8 and TRBJ2-1; 7 nucleotides match TRBD1. Germline CDR1 and CDR2: SGHVS and FQNEAQ. The CDR3 covers 13 residues. V was clipped by 4 bases and J by 6 bases; unmatched bases: 3. CDR3 sequence (DNA): TGTGCCAGCAGCTGGGGACAGTTCAATGAGCAGTTCTTC. This sequence encodes CASSWGQFNEQFF.